The present T cell receptor beta chain was sequenced within a study of blood T cell repertoires in COVID-19. Study details: Italy, Spain and the United States were the sources of the convalescent and acute COVID-19 samples. Sources were T cells, B-cell-depleted T cells, or PBMCs; the material itself was cDNA or gDNA.

Original processing notes: Scientists estimated how many nucleated cells there were by amplifying reference gene primers. Sequencing used immunoSEQ multiplex PCR; TCRdb keeps in-frame clones, though not all of them. The V and J calls and clone size come from that table; D and trimming were worked out from the DNA. The sample has about 81,000 clones, about 95% seen once; the top ten hold 4% to 5.5%. J gave up 6 bases and V 3 bases, and 9 bases lay outside the gene matches. The length of the CDR3 is 15 residues. CDR1 and CDR2 from the germline V gene are DFQATT and SNEGSKA (reference sequence). The sequencing input was peripheral blood. This clonotype originated in a human donor with active COVID-19. The donor label of this sample is uncertain. The J gene is TRBJ2-3, the V gene TRBV20-1, with 10 nucleotides matching TRBD2. Here the CDR3 reads CSASIPSGGVDTQYF. The CDR3 nucleotides are TGCAGTGCTAGTATCCCTAGCGGGGGTGTTGATACGCAGTATTTT.